These T cell receptor beta chains were read from a single sample in a study of T cells in tumors after PD-1 blockade. Only in-frame clones appear in the TCRdb table, and some are missing; sequencing was by immunoSEQ multiplex PCR. This table holds approximately 47,000 clones, 65% to 80% found once. Here the sequenced sample was PBMCs, taken before anti-PD-1 therapy. The source of these receptors is a human donor with advanced basal cell or squamous cell carcinoma (not recorded which). Each CDR3 is given with its conserved first and last residue. Each record gives: V gene, CDR3 length, J gene, CDR3 protein.

TRBV6-5	14	TRBJ1-1	CASSPPTGITEAFF
TRBV6-5	15	TRBJ1-2	CASRDPWDRADGYTF
TRBV6-5	14	TRBJ2-1	CASTWGDGYNEQFF
TRBV2	15	TRBJ2-5	CASSREGQAQETQYF
TRBV7-2	13	TRBJ2-1	CASSLGGPDEQFF
TRBV6-5	12	TRBJ1-1	CASSPGTTEAFF
TRBV5-8	16	TRBJ2-7	CASSPRGLAGENEQYF
TRBV3-1/TRBV3-2	13	TRBJ2-3	CASSQYREGTQYF
TRBV2	15	TRBJ2-7	CASYPDPGRLYEQYF
TRBV12-3/TRBV12-4	11	TRBJ1-2	CASSFRARYTF
TRBV11-3	14	TRBJ2-3	CASTQGLAGDTQYF
TRBV6-5	11	TRBJ1-1	CASSYHTEAFF
TRBV5-1	15	TRBJ1-4	CASSLVGGDGEKLFF
TRBV28	12	TRBJ1-5	CASNTGDQPQHF
TRBV5-4	14	TRBJ1-1	CASSARVMNTEAFF
TRBV5-4	14	TRBJ1-1	CASSPQYGNTEAFF
TRBV5-8	14	TRBJ1-4	CASSPGTGTEKLFF
TRBV29-1	13	TRBJ2-7	CSGRGGHSYEQYF
TRBV9	15	TRBJ1-3	CASSVDRGQGNTIYF
TRBV6-5	12	TRBJ1-2	CASLDRYRGYTF
TRBV29-1	12	TRBJ2-7	CSVGNSDYEQYF
TRBV28	15	TRBJ2-1	CASRYSGTEYNEQFF
TRBV2	14	TRBJ2-3	CASISDILTDTQYF
TRBV10-2	14	TRBJ2-7	CASSGQGPSYEQYF
TRBV10-3	14	TRBJ2-1	CAIKRTSGDNEQFF
TRBV2	15	TRBJ1-4	CASSEWGHGNEKLFF
TRBV5-1	13	TRBJ2-7	CASSLRAPYEQYF
TRBV6-5	14	TRBJ1-5	CASTQDLYNQPQHF
TRBV5-4	14	TRBJ1-2	CAGSRDRANYGYTF
TRBV19	15	TRBJ2-1	CASSTPGQGYNEQFF
TRBV2	15	TRBJ2-1	CASSDNRASYNEQFF
TRBV12-3/TRBV12-4	13	TRBJ2-5	CASRGRRLETQYF
TRBV11-3	12	TRBJ1-2	CASSAEGSGYTF
TRBV23-1	16	TRBJ2-1	CASSQSHCGGSNEQFF
TRBV29-1	14	TRBJ1-2	CSATPLRALGGYTF
TRBV20-1	18	TRBJ2-5	CSASAPGSAGGPSETQYF
TRBV9	14	TRBJ2-5	CASSVGTGVETQYF
TRBV20-1	14	TRBJ1-1	CSASWRTGVTEAFF
TRBV12-3/TRBV12-4	13	TRBJ2-7	CASSLDTTYEQYF
TRBV7-2	15	TRBJ2-7	CASSPGTAVPYEQYF
TRBV5-1	18	TRBJ1-2	CASSLALWGVSSNYGYTF
TRBV5-4	15	TRBJ2-7	CASSEPGQGAYEQYF
TRBV6-6	15	TRBJ2-5	CASSYHGVSGETQYF
TRBV19	13	TRBJ2-4	CASSIGGKNIQYF
TRBV7-2	14	TRBJ1-3	CASSLGTVGNTIYF
TRBV18	16	TRBJ1-1	CASSPPGSGMNTEAFF
TRBV9	14	TRBJ2-7	CASSVETNSYEQYF
TRBV6-5	14	TRBJ2-3	CASTPGLAEDTQYF
TRBV15	14	TRBJ2-7	CATSRELGGHEQYF
TRBV18	12	TRBJ1-1	CASSPTGKEAFF
TRBV10-3	12	TRBJ2-1	CAISTSVHEQFF
TRBV3-1/TRBV3-2	16	TRBJ2-7	CASSQDKAVYIYEQYF
TRBV28	14	TRBJ1-1	CASSSTGEGTEAFF
TRBV4-1	17	TRBJ2-1	CASSQDPMVAGANEQFF
TRBV15	14	TRBJ1-5	CATSRGGVGQPQHF
TRBV15	15	TRBJ1-6	CATSRTGQGNSPLHF
TRBV6-5	15	TRBJ1-2	CASRNGGGRTYGYTF